This record looks at one TCR beta chain sequence and its context. This clonotype occurred a few times. It lacks a known antigen. No base quality values were provided; no much bigger clone lies one nucleotide off. PBMCs were isolated by Ficoll-Paque density gradient centrifugation. TCRdb lists the instrument as Illumina NovaSeq 6000. TCRalpha and TCRbeta cDNA libraries were constructed by 5'RACE with constant-segment primers, with sample barcodes and unique molecular identifiers being introduced. Trizol reagent was used to extract RNA from every sample. Libraries were amplified in two PCR steps, with a second sample barcode and Illumina TruSeq adapters added in the second step. The libraries were sequenced on an Illumina NovaSeq using 2 x 150 bp paired-end reads. Per the original workflow: Demultiplexing of reads and collapsing into UMI-guided consensus sequences were performed with migec v1.2.7. Using mixcr v2.1.11, the UMI consensuses were aligned to TRA and TRB V and J templates and assembled into clonotypes. A clonotype was counted as expanded or contracted only if both edgeR and NoisET called the change significant, with noise models trained on biological replicates. For edgeR calls, the cutoffs were a false discovery rate-adjusted p below 0.01 and a log2 fold-change threshold of 1. As an exploratory analysis of dynamics, max-normalized trajectories of the 1000 most abundant clonotypes were examined by PCA with hierarchical clustering. The CD4 or CD8 phenotype of responding clones was assigned using the separately sequenced CD4+ and CD8+ repertoires. TCRdb trimmed public reads at Q25 via fastp, called clones via MiXCR and kept in-frame beta chains. When rows share a CDR3 protein, they turn into one entry using the most common DNA and genes. TCRdb's processing, not the study's, gives the V and J calls here. This sample holds 250,000 to 300,000 distinct CDR3 sequences; about a sixth were observed only once. Together, the top ten hold roughly 23% of the sample.

V is pared back by 5 bases and J by 2 bases, with 14 bases lying between the germline termini. The CDR3 contains 14 residues, cysteine and phenylalanine counted. Only the CDR3 DNA is retained, 42 bases long and in frame from the first base. CDR1 SQVTM and CDR2 ANQGSEA were looked up in the germline V gene. This sample stems from a study of T-cell memory formation after mild COVID-19 (dated by TCRdb to the early 2020s). Study-level background: TCR sequence clusters from the two donors were found to be largely donor specific. In a couple of donors, T-cell clones that expanded and contracted after mild COVID-19 were tracked by sequencing TCRalpha and TCRbeta repertoires over time. Two young, previously healthy adult volunteers made up the cohort, one male and one female.

General findings and caveats noted by the study authors: The detection of some responding clones in pre-infection memory suggests that pre-existing cross-reactive memory T cells joined the SARS-CoV-2 response. Contracting CD4+ clones appeared mostly in the CM and EM memory subsets, whereas CD8+ clones were enriched in EMRA. The second-wave clones that peaked on day 37 were not confirmed to be SARS-CoV-2 specific. Only a couple of mild cases were covered by the study, and larger cohorts that include severe cases with pre-infection samples were considered necessary. Balanced CD4/CD8 phenotypes were observed for clones contracting from day 15 to 85, whereas a bias towards CD4+ was observed for a second wave of clones expanding from day 15 to 37.

Input material: PBMCs or a T cell subset sorted from them (not recorded which). Rearrangement joined TRBV29-1 to TRBJ2-3; D gene: possibly TRBD1, on 5 matching bases. This receptor was taken from a man aged 18 to 30 who had mild COVID-19 (a few samples of this study predate the infection). The sample titles of this study are shuffled in the database, so cell type and time point are left out; the donor was told from shared clones. The DNA reads as follows: TGCAGCGTTAACCCTGGGGCCCTCACAGATACGCAGTATTTT. Translated, this gives CSVNPGALTDTQYF.